This entry concerns a single T cell receptor beta chain. The antigen remains undetermined. The authors sorted CD4+ naive, central memory, regulatory and stem cell-like memory cells via CD45RO/CCR7/CD25/CD127/CD95/CD27. Reverse transcribing all isolated RNA meant expressed TCRB transcripts were sequenced. Repertoires were generated with immunoSEQ multiplex PCR, while TCRdb's copy carries only in-frame clones and drops some. The sample contains over 120,000 clones, around 13% of which appear only once. The record originates from a study of beta chain features in type 1 diabetes. Broader study findings: All four CD4+ subsets from Type 1 diabetes patients carried moderately but significantly shorter TCRB CDR3s.

Input material: central memory CD4+ T cells from blood. The receptor's source is a young man with type 1 diabetes.

This chain's CDR3 is CASSSLGGLASTDTQYF. The CDR3 DNA is TGTGCCAGCAGCTCCTTGGGGGGTCTGGCTAGCACAGATACGCAGTATTTT. The chain employs TRBV7-2 and TRBJ2-3; weak D call: TRBD2 (6 bases). Germline CDR1 SGHTA, CDR2 FQGNSA. V lost 4 bases and J 0 bases, leaving 17 bases between the germline ends. The CDR3 loop spans 17 amino acids.